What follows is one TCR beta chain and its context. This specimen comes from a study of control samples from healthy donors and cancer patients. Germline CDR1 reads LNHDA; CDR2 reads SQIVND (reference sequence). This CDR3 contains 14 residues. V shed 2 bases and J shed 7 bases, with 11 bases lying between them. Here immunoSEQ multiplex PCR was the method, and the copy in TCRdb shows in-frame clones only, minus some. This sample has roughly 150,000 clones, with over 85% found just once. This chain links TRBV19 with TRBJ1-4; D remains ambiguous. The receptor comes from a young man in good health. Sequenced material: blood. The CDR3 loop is CASSIQAGLEKLFF. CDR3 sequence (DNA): TGTGCCAGTAGTATACAGGCAGGTCTTGAAAAACTGTTTTTT.